This TCR beta chain was sequenced for a study of cytomegalovirus exposure and HLA in healthy donors. The study, taken as a whole, reports: When presence/absence was analysed, sequencing depth was taken to be roughly uniform across donors. Common viral pathogens were later found to be apparently linked to several of the most significant clusters.

The PCR ran on 60 Vbeta and 13 Jbeta primers. TCRdb's copy holds only in-frame clones and misses some; the assay was immunoSEQ multiplex PCR. The sample gives about 170,000 clones, approximately 67% of which show up once; over 2.5% is in the top ten. About this clone: What it binds is unknown.

Trimming left V 2 bases short and J 3 bases short, with 11 bases between. The CDR3 runs 14 residues. From germline, CDR1 is SGHRS and CDR2 YFSETQ. This TCR came from a man between 35 and 55 years old in good health and CMV-seronegative. The V gene is TRBV5-1, the J gene TRBJ1-2; D is possibly TRBD1 (6 bases). The sequenced sample consisted of PBMCs. The CDR3 coding sequence is TGCGCCAGCAGCTTTACAGGGATCGACTATGGCTACACCTTC. Translated, it gives CASSFTGIDYGYTF.